This T cell receptor (beta chain) was found in a study of T cell responses to AZD1222 COVID-19 vaccine. General study points: Sampling captured repertoires only after the peak T cell response. The study found Spike-specific TCR breadth and depth rose after two AZD1222 doses. Most donors were white British and more were female, and clonal diversity was possibly underestimated.

Worth noting for this clone: The antigen is unknown.

Clones were sequenced by immunoSEQ multiplex PCR, and TCRdb holds only the in-frame ones, with some missing. Found here are about 110,000 clones, approximately 91% of them singletons; the top ten hold around 7%. The V segment lost 1 base and the J segment 0 bases; nucleotides outside the gene matches: 9. CDR1 SGHAT and CDR2 FQNNGV come from the germline V gene. There are 17 residues in the CDR3. The material was peripheral blood, obtained on day 0 of AZD1222 vaccination. The rearrangement joins TRBV11-2 to TRBJ2-7; 7 positions agree with TRBD1. The source is an adult in good health. Here the CDR3 DNA reads TGTGCCAGCAGCTTAGGGAACAGGGGCCCGAGCTCCTACGAGCAGTACTTC. It specifies CASSLGNRGPSSYEQYF.